These 21 T cell receptor beta chains were sequenced from one sample in a study of T cells in Graves' hyperthyroidism and ophthalmopathy. Researchers took RNA transcripts and amplified the TCR beta CDR3 regions from them. A first-round RT-PCR of the TCR CDR3 used the HTBI primer set. TCRdb independently ran MiXCR on the multiplex PCR reads; one entry per CDR3 protein. Of almost 600,000 distinct CDR3 sequences in the sample, more than 11% are singletons; the top ten hold more than 4.5%. The sample taken for sequencing was blood. The receptors originated from a woman aged 25 to 39 with Graves' hyperthyroidism that later progressed to Graves' ophthalmopathy.

The rearrangement links TRBV4-3 to TRBJ1-3; D not resolved. V lost 3 bases, J lost 2 bases, and 11 bases lay in between. CDR1 is LGHNA, CDR2 YSLEER, per germline. CDR3 length: 15 residues. This CDR3 is CASSQAGHPGNTIYF. The CDR3 DNA follows: TGCGCCAGCAGCCAGGCGGGCCACCCTGGAAACACCATATATTTT.

In the case of this clonotype: This may be a read error: a much more frequent sequence differs by one nucleotide. The gene calls are TRBV2 and TRBJ2-1; perhaps TRBD2 as D (6 bases). The CDR3 totals 15 residues. Germline values: CDR1 SNHLY, CDR2 FYNNEI. The ends were cut back, 4 bases at V and 9 bases at J, with 19 bases in the middle. The CDR3 DNA follows: TGTGCCAGCAGTGTGTTCGATAGGGGAGGCAGTGAGCAGTTCTTC. This translates into CASSVFDRGGSEQFF.

This clonotype was recorded many times. The V gene is TRBV6-1, the J gene TRBJ2-5; no firm D call. Trimming took off 7 bases at V and 7 bases at J, with 19 bases between the two ends. The V gene's germline CDR1 is MNHNS and CDR2 SASEGT. The CDR3 sequence is 14 residues long. In DNA form, the CDR3 reads TGTGCCAGCACCCCAGAAATTTGGTCAGGGACCCAGTACTTC. Its translation: CASTPEIWSGTQYF.

This chain joins TRBV7-2 and TRBJ1-4; D is undetermined. Germline lookup yields CDR1 SGHTA and CDR2 FQGNSA. The CDR3 length is 15 residues. Trimming left V 1 base short and J 7 bases short, with 13 bases between. The CDR3 nucleotides are TGTGCCAGCAGCTTAGATTTGTCAGCTTTTGAAAAACTGTTTTTT. Encoded protein: CASSLDLSAFEKLFF.

The V and J genes are TRBV27 and TRBJ2-5; weak D call: TRBD1 (6 bases). Germline V gene lookup returns CDR1 MNHEY and CDR2 SMNVEV (reference sequence). With 10 bases removed from V and 4 bases from J, the gap between germline ends came to 19 bases. The CDR3 runs to 14 residues. The CDR3 reads CATKSRGAAETQYF. As DNA, the CDR3 is TGTGCCACCAAATCCAGGGGAGCGGCAGAGACCCAGTACTTC.

The table lists this clonotype with many counts. The rearrangement joins TRBV6-2 or TRBV6-3 to TRBJ2-4; 13 bases align to TRBD2. The germline CDR1 and CDR2 sequences are MNHEY and SVGEGT. After removal of 2 bases from V and 5 bases from J, the junction contained 18 bases not matched to a gene. The CDR3 runs to 21 residues. For the CDR3, the DNA is TGTGCCAGCAGTTACACCTCGCGGGGACTAGCGGGATCCCTCACCGAAAACATTCAGTACTTC. As protein: CASSYTSRGLAGSLTENIQYF.

This clonotype was seen at least ten times. The rearrangement joins TRBV25-1 to TRBJ2-7; the match to TRBD1 covers 7 bases. Germline V gene sequence: CDR1 MGHDK, CDR2 SYGVNS. There are 13 residues in the CDR3. With V trimmed by 1 base and J by 7 bases, 4 bases remained unmatched. Here the CDR3 reads CASSEFSQGEQYF. In DNA, the CDR3 is TGTGCCAGCAGTGAATTTTCACAGGGGGAGCAGTACTTC.

This clonotype was counted only a few times. The V and J genes are TRBV11-2 and TRBJ2-2; unclear D gene. V was trimmed by 5 bases and J by 6 bases, leaving 13 bases between them. In germline, CDR1 is SGHAT, CDR2 FQNNGV. There are 14 residues in the CDR3. The CDR3 sequence: CASSAPSMSGELFF. The CDR3 DNA reads as TGTGCCAGCAGCGCGCCGAGTATGTCCGGGGAGCTGTTTTTT.

The chain is built from TRBV28 and TRBJ2-1, with D perhaps matching TRBD1 (6 bases). Germline V gives CDR1 MDHEN, CDR2 SYDVKM. The V gene lost 5 bases and the J gene lost 6 bases, with 23 bases spanning the gap. The CDR3 runs 17 residues. CDR3: CASSISYRELLGNEQFF. CDR3 nucleotides: TGTGCCAGCAGTATAAGCTACAGGGAATTATTGGGCAATGAGCAGTTCTTC. Together with reference TRBV28 and TRBJ2-1, the CDR3 gives the full variable domain: DVKVTQSSRYLVKRTGEKVFLECVQDMDHENMFWYRQDPGLGLRLIYFSYDVKMKEKGDIPEGYSVSREKKERFSLILESASTNQTSMYLCASSISYRELLGNEQFFGPGTRLTVL.

V usage is TRBV6-5 and J usage is TRBJ1-2; D uncertain. This CDR3 spans 13 amino acids. Looked up from germline, CDR1 is MNHEY and CDR2 is SVGAGI. Trimming shortened V by 0 bases and J by 3 bases, and 5 bases separated the two germline ends. In DNA form, the CDR3 reads TGTGCCAGCAGTTACTCAGCCTACTATGGCTACACCTTC. It is translated as CASSYSAYYGYTF.

This clonotype was counted only a few times. V usage is TRBV4-3 and J usage is TRBJ1-4, with a possible D match to TRBD1 (5 bases). The V gene lost 0 bases and the J gene lost 3 bases, with 8 bases spanning the gap. Germline CDR1 LGHNA, CDR2 YSLEER. The CDR3 is 15 residues long. CDR3 residues: CASSQDRGSNEKLFF. CDR3 nucleotide sequence: TGCGCCAGCAGCCAAGATAGGGGTTCTAATGAAAAACTGTTTTTT.

The chain uses TRBV20-1 and TRBJ2-3; D gene unclear. Trimming cost V 6 bases and J 2 bases, with 15 bases left between them. Germline CDR1 is DFQATT and CDR2 is SNEGSKA (reference sequence). CDR3 length: 14 amino acids. Here the CDR3 DNA reads TGCAGTGCCGGAATTGGGCTCTACACAGATACGCAGTATTTT. It yields the protein CSAGIGLYTDTQYF.

The J gene is TRBJ2-1, the V gene TRBV6-1; 12 bases are shared with TRBD2. Germline CDR1 MNHNS, CDR2 SASEGT. This CDR3 region has 15 residues. V was clipped by 5 bases and J by 7 bases; unmatched bases: 6. CDR3 nucleotide sequence: TGTGCCAGCAGTAAGCTAGCGGGAGGGTTAAATGAGCAGTTCTTC. Translation: CASSKLAGGLNEQFF.

Comments on this clonotype: Possible read error: a much larger clone is one base away. V and J are TRBV25-1 and TRBJ1-2; D possibly corresponds to TRBD1 (5 bases). V was cut by 3 bases and J by 6 bases, with 17 bases left in between. The CDR3 loop spans 15 amino acids. Germline V gives CDR1 MGHDK, CDR2 SYGVNS. The chain's CDR3 is CASSDGTAFLHGYTF. DNA of the CDR3: TGTGCCAGCAGTGACGGGACGGCTTTCTTGCATGGCTACACCTTC.

This clonotype was recorded many times. CDR3 nucleotide sequence: TGTGCCAGCAGCAGCATGCATGAGCAGTTCTTC. It encodes CASSSMHEQFF. This chain links TRBV3-1 with TRBJ2-1, with D unresolved. The V end was cut by 5 bases, the J end by 8 bases, with 7 bases between. From germline, CDR1 is LGHDT and CDR2 YNNKEL (reference sequence). The CDR3 totals 11 residues.

This clonotype was recorded at least ten times. The chain uses TRBV30 and TRBJ1-5; D ambiguous. The CDR3 runs to 13 residues. Trimming pared 1 base from V and 7 bases from J, leaving 11 bases between. Looked up from germline, CDR1 is GTSNPN and CDR2 is SVGIG (reference sequence). This chain's CDR3 is CAWSASTGQPQHF. CDR3 sequence (DNA): TGTGCCTGGAGTGCCTCTACCGGACAGCCCCAGCATTTT.

This clonotype occurred a few times. The gene calls are TRBV6-1 and TRBJ2-2, with 13 nucleotides matching TRBD2. The CDR3 length is 16 residues. J was trimmed by 2 bases and V by 4 bases; bases with no gene match: 1. Germline CDR1 MNHNS, CDR2 SASEGT. The CDR3 nucleotides are TGTGCCAGCAGTGGACTAGCGGGAGGAAACACCGGGGAGCTGTTTTTT. The encoded protein is CASSGLAGGNTGELFF.

The table lists this clonotype with many counts. The chain recombines TRBV2 with TRBJ1-5; tentatively, D is TRBD1 (6 bases). The V gene lost 4 bases and the J gene lost 9 bases, with 16 bases spanning the gap. The germline CDR1 and CDR2 sequences are SNHLY and FYNNEI. This CDR3 contains 14 residues. The chain's CDR3 is CASSGGTPEGPQHF. CDR3 in DNA: TGTGCCAGCAGTGGGGGGACACCAGAGGGGCCCCAGCATTTT.

This clonotype was seen many times. The chain couples TRBV6-1 to TRBJ2-1, with a possible D match to TRBD2 (6 bases). Germline-derived CDR1 and CDR2 are MNHNS and SASEGT. The CDR3 has 16 residues. Trimming cost V 6 bases and J 10 bases, with 25 bases left between them. DNA for the CDR3: TGTGCCAGCAGCCCAGCCCGGGGACTCGAGCAGCCCGAGCAGTTCTTC. The encoded protein is CASSPARGLEQPEQFF.

This clonotype has at least ten counts. The CDR3 DNA reads TGTGCCATCAGTGACGGACAGGGAGGTCGCAATCAGCCCCAGCATTTT. Its translation: CAISDGQGGRNQPQHF. The chain has TRBV10-3 and TRBJ1-5; 8 positions agree with TRBD1. CDR1 and CDR2 from the germline V gene are ENHRY and SYGVKD. This CDR3 contains 16 residues. Germline trimming cut 3 bases from V and 2 bases from J; bases unmatched to any gene: 6.

The chain couples TRBV19 to TRBJ1-1, with D perhaps TRBD1 (6 bases). CDR3 length: 18 residues. Germline V gives CDR1 LNHDA, CDR2 SQIVND (reference sequence). V was trimmed by 0 bases and J by 3 bases, leaving 20 bases between them. Here the CDR3 DNA reads TGTGCCAGTAGTATAGATAGGGGGGGCGTGAATTTCGACACTGAAGCTTTCTTT. It encodes CASSIDRGGVNFDTEAFF.